The 13 T cell receptor beta chains listed next were all sequenced from one sample in a study of T cell repertoires in cytomegalovirus infection. TCRdb passed the reads through MiXCR, listing each CDR3 protein once. The sample holds hundreds of thousands of distinct CDR3 sequences, 15% to 20% seen once. Sequencing input: PBMCs. The receptor source for this set is a human donor in good health (CMV status not recorded). Some clones in this sample may be carry-over from other donors' samples.

A few counts support this clonotype. V gene TRBV12-3 or TRBV12-4 combines with J gene TRBJ2-1; the match to TRBD2 covers 13 bases. The CDR3 has 16 amino acids. V was clipped by 6 bases and J by 9 bases; unmatched bases: 11. The CDR3 reads CASSPSGTSGASEQFF. CDR3 coding DNA: TGTGCCAGCAGCCCCTCGGGGACTAGCGGGGCCAGTGAGCAGTTCTTC.

The chain uses TRBV20-1 and TRBJ2-3, with D perhaps TRBD2 (7 bases). Germline-derived CDR1 and CDR2 are DFQATT and SNEGSKA (reference sequence). The CDR3 consists of 15 residues. Trimming pared 5 bases from V and 4 bases from J, leaving 19 bases between. CDR3 DNA: TGCAGTGCTGCGCCTGGAGGGGGGGGGTCAGATACGCAGTATTTT. Its translation: CSAAPGGGGSDTQYF.

This rearrangement joins TRBV12-3 or TRBV12-4 to TRBJ1-1; D call uncertain. Trimming took 8 bases from V and 4 from J, leaving 14 bases between them. This CDR3 comprises 13 residues. The CDR3 coding sequence is TGTGCCAGCGGATATTACGGGTTCACTGAAGCTTTCTTT. Translated, it gives CASGYYGFTEAFF.

Many counts were recorded for this clonotype. The chain couples TRBV12-3 or TRBV12-4 to TRBJ2-2, with D unclear. V lost 5 bases, J lost 3 bases, and 7 bases lay in between. This CDR3 comprises 13 residues. The CDR3 coding sequence is TGTGCCAGCAGTCCCTTTCACACCGGGGAGCTGTTTTTT. As protein: CASSPFHTGELFF.

This clonotype was observed a handful of times. This chain joins TRBV6-2 or TRBV6-3 and TRBJ1-6; D possibly corresponds to TRBD1 (5 bases). CDR1 is MNHEY and CDR2 is SVGEGT in the germline V gene. The ends were cut back, 4 bases at V and 14 bases at J, with 18 bases in the middle. The CDR3 extends over 14 amino acids. The CDR3 DNA sequence: TGTGCCAGCAGTTCGGGGGACGGACCTACGGCCCTCCACTTT. It is translated as CASSSGDGPTALHF.

This clonotype was seen more than once but under ten times. This chain joins TRBV2 and TRBJ2-3; tentatively, D is TRBD2 (5 bases). The CDR3 spans 13 residues. V dropped 7 bases and J dropped 2 bases, with 10 bases sitting between them. Germline V gene data show CDR1 as SNHLY and CDR2 as FYNNEI. The CDR3 coding sequence is TGTGCCAGCATGACCGACTACACAGATACGCAGTATTTT. This translates into CASMTDYTDTQYF.

This clonotype showed up many times. This chain connects TRBV7-3 to TRBJ2-5; D is possibly TRBD1 (5 bases). The V end lost 2 bases, the J end lost 5 bases, and 9 bases lay between the germline ends. This CDR3 has 13 amino acids. In germline, CDR1 is SGHTA, CDR2 FQGTGA. The CDR3 region has the DNA TGTGCCAGCAGCTTATCAGGGCGGGAGACCCAGTACTTC. Encoded protein: CASSLSGRETQYF.

This clonotype was counted many times. The chain carries TRBV28 and TRBJ2-7, with 9 bases that match TRBD2. V lost 5 bases, J lost 3 bases, and 8 bases stayed unmatched. This CDR3 spans 15 amino acids. Germline V gene data show CDR1 as MDHEN and CDR2 as SYDVKM. The CDR3 reads CASSRGGAAIYEQYF. In nucleotides, the CDR3 is TGTGCCAGCAGTCGCGGGGGGGCCGCGATCTACGAGCAGTACTTC.

Remarks on this clonotype: This sequence may be a read error, since a much larger clone differs from it by one base. Since the CDR3 does not end with the conserved phenylalanine or tryptophan, this likely comes from a read error. The chain combines TRBV7-8 with TRBJ1-5; D gene ambiguous. CDR1 and CDR2 (germline): SGHVS, FQNEAQ. Trimming pared 4 bases from V and 9 bases from J, leaving 13 bases between. The length of the CDR3 is 13 residues. CDR3 loop: CASSSEWDRPQHC. The CDR3 DNA reads TGTGCCAGCAGCTCCGAATGGGATCGGCCCCAGCATTGT.

The chain combines TRBV20-1 with TRBJ2-2; D remains unclear. The CDR3 length is 15 residues. In germline, CDR1 is DFQATT, CDR2 SNEGSKA (reference sequence). V lost 3 bases to trimming and J lost 2 bases, with 13 bases between them. CDR3 residues: CSASLARTNTGELFF. In nucleotides, the CDR3 is TGCAGTGCTAGTTTGGCTCGGACCAACACCGGGGAGCTGTTTTTT.

V is TRBV7-2 and J is TRBJ1-5; 9 nucleotides align to TRBD1. V shed 5 bases and J 2 bases; nucleotides not matched to a gene: 10. The CDR3 runs 17 residues. Germline V gene lookup returns CDR1 SGHTA and CDR2 FQGNSA. This CDR3 reads CASSLLPGQGGNQPQHF. CDR3 bases: TGTGCCAGCAGCCTACTACCGGGACAGGGCGGCAATCAGCCCCAGCATTTT.

This clonotype was seen repeatedly, ten times or more. The chain recombines TRBV7-2 with TRBJ1-6; D might be TRBD1 (5 bases). Germline-derived CDR1 and CDR2 are SGHTA and FQGNSA. This CDR3 spans 14 amino acids. V lost 4 bases, J lost 9 bases, and 13 bases lay in between. The CDR3 loop reads CASSSDSRPSPLHF. In DNA, the CDR3 is TGTGCCAGCAGCTCAGACAGCAGACCTTCACCCCTCCACTTT. Based on the CDR3 plus reference TRBV7-2 and TRBJ1-6, the full variable domain is GAGVSQSPSNKVTEKGKDVELRCDPISGHTALYWYRQSLGQGLEFLIYFQGNSAPDKSGLPSDRFSAERTGGSVSTLTIQRTQQEDSAVYLCASSSDSRPSPLHFGNGTRLTVT.

In this sample, this clonotype turned up a few times. The chain joins TRBV6-1 to TRBJ1-1; a weak D match, TRBD1 (6 bases). CDR1 MNHNS and CDR2 SASEGT come from the germline V gene. There are 14 residues in the CDR3. Trimming removed 6 bases at V and 1 base at J, with 12 bases between. The DNA of the CDR3 is TGTGCCAGCAGGGAGGGGGTAGGGAACACTGAAGCTTTCTTT. Protein: CASREGVGNTEAFF.